This entry concerns a single T cell receptor (beta chain). After thawing and overnight rest, PBMC were stained with GMM-loaded CD1B tetramer, viability dye and anti-CD3 for sorting. The CD1B tetramers carried C32 glucose monomycolate purified from Rhodococcus equi. These data originate in a study of T cells in tuberculosis. No alpha-beta pairing information exists for these sequences. Only in-frame clones appear in the TCRdb table, and some are missing; sequencing was by immunoSEQ multiplex PCR. The sample has tens of thousands of clones; approximately 91% are singletons. Germline trimming cut 0 bases from V and 7 bases from J; bases unmatched to any gene: 3. Germline V gives CDR1 MNHNY, CDR2 SVGAGI (reference sequence). The CDR3 extends over 15 amino acids.

Sequencing was carried out using CD1b-GMM tetramer-negative cells sorted from PBMCs. This chain joins TRBV6-6 and TRBJ1-4; 9 nucleotides match TRBD1. The sequence derives from an adult woman with latent tuberculosis. CDR3: CASSYSGTGSEKLFF. The CDR3 nucleotides are TGTGCCAGCAGTTACTCCGGGACAGGGAGTGAAAAACTGTTTTTT.